Given below is one TCR beta chain in context. Antigen unknown. Genomic DNA per cell subset filled all wells of several immunoSEQ plates. This table comes from immunoSEQ multiplex PCR, and its TCRdb copy is limited to in-frame clones, with some not included. The table records around 750,000 clones, around 74% of them present only once. The data originate from a study of shared clonotypes between healthy human individuals. This CDR3 has 14 amino acids. Per germline, CDR1 SGDLS and CDR2 YYNGEE. Trimming left V 4 bases short and J 3 bases short, with 8 bases between. Study-level findings and limits: Large depth notwithstanding, sorted-subset sequencing proved incomplete by rarefaction. Naive CD4 clonotypes were shared across a handful of donors at about 5%. Estimated richness was generally greater in naive than memory subsets.

Sequencing used memory CD4+ T cells sorted from blood. Described subset: CD45RA-negative fraction. The source of this sequence is a woman in her 30s in good health. V usage is TRBV9 and J usage is TRBJ2-6; D unresolved. Written as DNA, the CDR3 is TGTGCCAGCAGCCCTATAATTGGGGCCAACGTCCTGACTTTC. The encoded protein is CASSPIIGANVLTF.